Described below is a single T cell receptor beta chain sequence and its context. The antigen remains unidentified. Before the COVID-19 pandemic, during about 2010-2018, CD4+ T cells were taken from unexposed donors. CD4+ T cells were isolated from the cells after around 11 days of culture. The source of the sample is a study of CD4 T cells in relation to SARS-CoV-2 and coronaviruses. Study as a whole: No peptide or an HIV-1 Nef peptide pool served as negative control. General study points: About 65% of donors had memory CD4+ clonotypes crossrecognizing SARS-CoV-2 and common cold coronavirus spike. Pre-pandemic and post-infection samples never came from the same donor.

Germline V gives CDR1 SEHNR, CDR2 FQNEAQ (reference sequence). The CDR3 runs 15 residues. Trimming took 5 bases from V and 2 from J; bases not matched to a gene: 4. Produced via immunoSEQ multiplex PCR; TCRdb's table is partial and in-frame only. The sample lists some 16,000 clones, 82% occurring once. The chain employs TRBV7-9 and TRBJ2-3; 10 positions agree with TRBD2. The material sequenced was CD4+ T cells from PBMCs, cultured in vitro. This TCR was recovered from a human donor in good health. The DNA of the CDR3 is TGTGCCAGCAGCCCGAGCGGGAGGGACACAGATACGCAGTATTTT. It codes for CASSPSGRDTDTQYF.